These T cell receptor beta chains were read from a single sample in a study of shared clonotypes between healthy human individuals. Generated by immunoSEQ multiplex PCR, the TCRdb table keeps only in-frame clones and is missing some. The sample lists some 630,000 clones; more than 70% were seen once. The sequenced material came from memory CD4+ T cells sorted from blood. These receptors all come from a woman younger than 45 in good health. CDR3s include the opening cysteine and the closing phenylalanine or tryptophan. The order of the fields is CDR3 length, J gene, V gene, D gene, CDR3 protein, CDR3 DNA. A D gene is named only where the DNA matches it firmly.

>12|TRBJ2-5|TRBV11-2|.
CASSFRGETQYF
TGTGCCAGCAGCTTCAGGGGAGAGACCCAGTACTTC
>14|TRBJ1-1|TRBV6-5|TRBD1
CASRTGQMNTEAFF
TGTGCCAGCCGCACGGGACAGATGAACACTGAAGCTTTCTTT
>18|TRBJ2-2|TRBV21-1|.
CASSKGSAWDRGAGELFF
TGTGCCAGCAGCAAGGGTTCAGCTTGGGACAGGGGAGCCGGGGAGCTGTTTTTT
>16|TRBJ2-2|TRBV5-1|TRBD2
CASSKIAGVNTGELFF
TGCGCCAGCAGCAAAATAGCGGGCGTGAACACCGGGGAGCTGTTTTTT
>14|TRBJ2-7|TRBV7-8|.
CASSLGGFLYEQYF
TGTGCCAGCAGCTTAGGTGGCTTTCTCTACGAGCAGTACTTC
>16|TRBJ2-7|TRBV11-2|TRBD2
CASSLDLAGPSYEQYF
TGTGCCAGCAGCCTAGATCTAGCGGGACCCTCCTACGAGCAGTACTTC
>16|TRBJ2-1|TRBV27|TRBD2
CASSFLAGHSYNEQFF
TGTGCCAGCAGTTTTCTAGCGGGTCACTCCTACAATGAGCAGTTCTTC
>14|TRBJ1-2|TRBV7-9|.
CASSSPTGAYGYTF
TGTGCCAGCAGCTCACCGACAGGAGCCTATGGCTACACCTTC
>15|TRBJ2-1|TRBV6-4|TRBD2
CASSRVAGIYNEQFF
TGTGCCAGCAGTCGGGTAGCGGGGATCTACAATGAGCAGTTCTTC
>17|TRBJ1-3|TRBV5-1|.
CASSPEVGGAKGNTIYF
TGCGCCAGCAGCCCGGAGGTGGGGGGCGCGAAAGGAAACACCATATATTTT
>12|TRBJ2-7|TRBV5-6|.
CASRGSTYEQYF
TGTGCCAGCAGGGGATCGACCTACGAGCAGTACTTC
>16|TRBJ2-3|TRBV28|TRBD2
CASRHRSGGGLDTQYF
TGTGCCAGCAGGCATAGATCGGGAGGAGGTTTAGATACGCAGTATTTT
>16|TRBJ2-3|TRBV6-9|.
CASSRPAGFGADTQYF
TGTGCCAGCAGTCGCCCCGCGGGATTCGGTGCAGATACGCAGTATTTT
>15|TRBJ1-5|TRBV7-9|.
CASSLGGRKNQPQHF
TGTGCCAGCAGCTTAGGTGGACGGAAAAATCAGCCCCAGCATTTT
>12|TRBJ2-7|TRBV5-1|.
CASSLSAYEQYF
TGCGCCAGCAGCTTGTCTGCCTACGAGCAGTACTTC
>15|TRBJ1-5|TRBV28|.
CASSAHRAPSEPQHF
TGTGCCAGCAGTGCGCACAGAGCTCCCTCGGAGCCCCAGCATTTT
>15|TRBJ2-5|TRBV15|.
CATSRDQDSLETQYF
TGTGCCACCAGCAGAGATCAGGACAGTCTAGAGACCCAGTACTTC
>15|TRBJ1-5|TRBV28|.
CASSLEWGAGQPQHF
TGTGCCAGCAGTTTGGAGTGGGGGGCCGGTCAGCCCCAGCATTTT
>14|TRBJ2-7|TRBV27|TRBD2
CASSPLAGGGEQYF
TGTGCCAGCAGTCCCTTAGCGGGAGGAGGCGAGCAGTACTTC
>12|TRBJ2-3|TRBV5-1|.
CASSLPEDTQYF
TGCGCCAGCAGCTTGCCAGAAGATACGCAGTATTTT
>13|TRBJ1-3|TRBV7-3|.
CASSPTPGNTIYF
TGTGCCAGCAGCCCCACCCCTGGAAACACCATATATTTT